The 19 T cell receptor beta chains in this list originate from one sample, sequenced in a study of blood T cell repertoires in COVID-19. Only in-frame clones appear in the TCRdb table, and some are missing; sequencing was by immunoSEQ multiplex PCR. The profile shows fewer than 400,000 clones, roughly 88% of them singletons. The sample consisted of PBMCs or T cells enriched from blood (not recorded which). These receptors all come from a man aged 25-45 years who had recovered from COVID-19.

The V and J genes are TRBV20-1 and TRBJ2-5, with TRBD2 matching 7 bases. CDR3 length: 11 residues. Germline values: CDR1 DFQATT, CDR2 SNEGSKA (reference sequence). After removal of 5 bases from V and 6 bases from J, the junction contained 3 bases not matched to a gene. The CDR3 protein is CSAWREQTQYF. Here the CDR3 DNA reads TGCAGTGCTTGGCGGGAGCAGACCCAGTACTTC.

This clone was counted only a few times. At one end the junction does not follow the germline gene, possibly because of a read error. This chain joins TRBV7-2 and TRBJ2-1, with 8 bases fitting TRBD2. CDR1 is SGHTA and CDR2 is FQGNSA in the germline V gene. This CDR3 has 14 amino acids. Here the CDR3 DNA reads TGTGCCAGCAGCCGGACTAGCTCCCACAATGAGCAGTTCTTC. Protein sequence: CASSRTSSHNEQFF.

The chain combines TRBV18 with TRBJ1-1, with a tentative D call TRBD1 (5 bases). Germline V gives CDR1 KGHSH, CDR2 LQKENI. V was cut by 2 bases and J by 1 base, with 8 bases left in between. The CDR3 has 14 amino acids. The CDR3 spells CASSPRGPNTEAFF. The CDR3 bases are TGTGCCAGCTCACCAAGGGGTCCGAACACTGAAGCTTTCTTT.

The CDR3 coding sequence is TGCGCCAGCAGTGAGTCGGGTCAGTCGGGGGGCTACACCTTC. Protein sequence: CASSESGQSGGYTF. V gene TRBV10-2 combines with J gene TRBJ1-2; D ambiguous. Germline CDR1 and CDR2: WSHSY and SAAADI. V was pared by 0 bases and J by 8 bases, with 13 bases between. The CDR3 runs to 14 residues.

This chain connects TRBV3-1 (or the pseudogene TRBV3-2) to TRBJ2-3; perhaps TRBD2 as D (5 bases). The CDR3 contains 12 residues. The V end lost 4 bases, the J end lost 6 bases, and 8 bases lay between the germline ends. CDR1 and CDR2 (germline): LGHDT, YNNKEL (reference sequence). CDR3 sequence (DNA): TGTGCCAGCAGCCGCGACTACGATACGCAGTATTTT. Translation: CASSRDYDTQYF.

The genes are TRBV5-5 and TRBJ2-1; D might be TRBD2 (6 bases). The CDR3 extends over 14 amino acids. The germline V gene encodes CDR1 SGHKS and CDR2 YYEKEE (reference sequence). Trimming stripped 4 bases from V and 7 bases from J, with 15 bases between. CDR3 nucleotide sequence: TGTGCCAGCAGCGGCCGGGCGGGGATTAATGAGCAGTTCTTC. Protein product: CASSGRAGINEQFF.

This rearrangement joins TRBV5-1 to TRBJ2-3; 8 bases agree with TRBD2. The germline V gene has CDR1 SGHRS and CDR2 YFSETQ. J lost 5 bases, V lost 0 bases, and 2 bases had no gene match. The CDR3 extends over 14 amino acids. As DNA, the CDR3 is TGCGCCAGCAGCTTGGAGGGACTAGGAGATACGCAGTATTTT. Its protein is CASSLEGLGDTQYF.

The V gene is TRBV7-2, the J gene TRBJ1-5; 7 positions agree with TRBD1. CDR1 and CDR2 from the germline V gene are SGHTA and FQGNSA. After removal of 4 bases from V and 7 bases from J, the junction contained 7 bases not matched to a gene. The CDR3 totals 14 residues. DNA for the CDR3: TGTGCCAGCAGCTACCGACAGGGCTGGCAGCCCCAGCATTTT. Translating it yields CASSYRQGWQPQHF.

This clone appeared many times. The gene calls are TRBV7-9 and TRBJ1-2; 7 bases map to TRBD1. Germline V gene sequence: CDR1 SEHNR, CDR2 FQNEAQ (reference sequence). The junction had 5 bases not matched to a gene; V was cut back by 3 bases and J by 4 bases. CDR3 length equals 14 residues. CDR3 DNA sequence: TGTGCCAGCAGCTTGACAGGGCCGGCCTATGGCTACACCTTC. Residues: CASSLTGPAYGYTF.

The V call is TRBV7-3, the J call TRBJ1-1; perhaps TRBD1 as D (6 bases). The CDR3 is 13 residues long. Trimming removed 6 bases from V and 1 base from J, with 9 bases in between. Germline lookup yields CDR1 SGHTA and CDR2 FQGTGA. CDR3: CASSMTGNTEAFF. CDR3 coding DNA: TGTGCCAGCAGTATGACAGGGAACACTGAAGCTTTCTTT.

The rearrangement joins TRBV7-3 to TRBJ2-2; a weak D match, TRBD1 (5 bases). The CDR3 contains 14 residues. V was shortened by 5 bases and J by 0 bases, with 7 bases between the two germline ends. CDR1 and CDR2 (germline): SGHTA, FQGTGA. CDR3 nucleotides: TGTGCCAGCAGCGACAGAGCGAACACCGGGGAGCTGTTTTTT. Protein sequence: CASSDRANTGELFF.

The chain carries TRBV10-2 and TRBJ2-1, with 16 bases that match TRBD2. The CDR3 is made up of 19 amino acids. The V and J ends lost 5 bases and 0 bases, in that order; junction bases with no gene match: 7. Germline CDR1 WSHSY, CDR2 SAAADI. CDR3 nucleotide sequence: TGCGCCAGCAGTCTTCCGGGACTAGCGGGGGGGAGCTCCTACAATGAGCAGTTCTTC. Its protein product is CASSLPGLAGGSSYNEQFF.

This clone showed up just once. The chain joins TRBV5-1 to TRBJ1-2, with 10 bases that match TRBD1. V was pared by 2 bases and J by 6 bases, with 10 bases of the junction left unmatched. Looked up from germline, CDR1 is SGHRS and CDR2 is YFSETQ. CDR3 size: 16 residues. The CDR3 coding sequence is TGCGCCAGCAGCTTTGGGGACAGGGGTTTAAATGATGGCTACACCTTC. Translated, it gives CASSFGDRGLNDGYTF.

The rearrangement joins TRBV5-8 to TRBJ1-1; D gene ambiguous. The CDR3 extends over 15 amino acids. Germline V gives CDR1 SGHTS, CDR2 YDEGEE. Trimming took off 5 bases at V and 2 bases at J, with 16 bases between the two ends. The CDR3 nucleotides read TGTGCCAGCAGGGAACGCGGAGATTATAACACTGAAGCTTTCTTT. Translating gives CASRERGDYNTEAFF.

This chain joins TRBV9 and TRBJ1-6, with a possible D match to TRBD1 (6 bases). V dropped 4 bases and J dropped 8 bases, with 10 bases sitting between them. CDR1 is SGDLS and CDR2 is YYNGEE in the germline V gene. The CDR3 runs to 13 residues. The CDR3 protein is CASSPRQDSPLHF. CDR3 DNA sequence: TGTGCCAGCAGCCCCCGACAGGATTCACCCCTCCACTTT.

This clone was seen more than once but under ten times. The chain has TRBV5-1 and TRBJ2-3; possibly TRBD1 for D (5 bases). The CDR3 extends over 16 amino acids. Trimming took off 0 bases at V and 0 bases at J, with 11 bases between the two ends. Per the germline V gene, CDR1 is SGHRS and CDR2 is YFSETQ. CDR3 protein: CASSLGARVSTDTQYF. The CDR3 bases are TGCGCCAGCAGCTTGGGGGCCAGGGTCAGCACAGATACGCAGTATTTT.

In nucleotides, the CDR3 is TGTGCCAGCAGTTTTAGACAGGGCCTCAATGAGCAGTTCTTC. Translated, it gives CASSFRQGLNEQFF. This sequence joins TRBV6-5 and TRBJ2-1, with 7 bases identical to TRBD1. CDR3 length equals 14 residues. V was clipped by 4 bases and J by 6 bases; unmatched bases: 6. Germline assignment: CDR1 MNHEY and CDR2 SVGAGI.

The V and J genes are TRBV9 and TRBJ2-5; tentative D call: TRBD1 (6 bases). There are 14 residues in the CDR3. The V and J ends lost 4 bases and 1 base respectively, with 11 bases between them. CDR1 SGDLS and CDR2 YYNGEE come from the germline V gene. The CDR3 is CASSTGTSQETQYF. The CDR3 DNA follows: TGTGCCAGCAGCACAGGGACATCCCAAGAGACCCAGTACTTC. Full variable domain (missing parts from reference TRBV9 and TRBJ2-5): DSGVTQTPKHLITATGQRVTLRCSPRSGDLSVYWYQQSLDQGLQFLIQYYNGEERAKGNILERFSAQQFPDLHSELNLSSLELGDSALYFCASSTGTSQETQYFGPGTRLLVL.

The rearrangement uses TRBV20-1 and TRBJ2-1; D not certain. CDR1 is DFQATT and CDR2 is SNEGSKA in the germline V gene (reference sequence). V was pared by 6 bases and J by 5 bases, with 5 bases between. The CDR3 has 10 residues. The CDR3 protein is CSALNNEQFF. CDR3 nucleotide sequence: TGCAGTGCACTCAACAATGAGCAGTTCTTC.